A selection of T cell receptor beta chains follows, all from one sample in a study of STAT5B mutations in CD4+ large granular lymphocyte leukemia. Clones were read by immunoSEQ multiplex PCR, and TCRdb kept only the in-frame ones, dropping some. The sample carries over 35,000 clones, about four fifths recorded once. What was sequenced was CD4+ T cells from blood buffy coats. All receptors come from a human donor in good health. The CDR3 runs from the conserved cysteine through the conserved F or W. Each record gives: D gene, J gene, V gene, clone size, CDR3 DNA, CDR3 protein. A D gene is named only where the DNA matches it firmly. The size entry is marked missing in some rows and otherwise reads once, few, many or a size class.

TRBD1 TRBJ1-1 TRBV11-1 NA TGTGCCAGCAGCTCGGGACAGGAGGTTCAAGGAGCTTTCTTT CASSSGQEVQGAFF
NA TRBJ2-1 TRBV10-1 once TGCGCCACTTCGACTAGTATACACGGTGAGCAGTTCTTC CATSTSIHGEQFF
TRBD1 TRBJ1-1 TRBV7-8 NA TGTGCCAGCAGCGTTAACAGGGGGCAGAATGAAGCTTTCTTT CASSVNRGQNEAFF
NA TRBJ1-2 TRBV2 NA TGTGCCAGCAGACAGGGCTCGATGGGTGGCTACACCTTC CASRQGSMGGYTF
NA TRBJ2-7 TRBV6-1 NA TGTGCCAGCAGTGAGTATGCCGGAGAACACTACGAGCAGTACTTC CASSEYAGEHYEQYF
NA TRBJ1-1 TRBV29-1 few TGCAGCGTCGAGAGGCGGAACACTGAAGCTTTCTTT CSVERRNTEAFF
NA TRBJ2-4 TRBV5-4 once TGTGCCAGCAGCTTGGACGGGAAGCCCAAAAACATTCAGTACTTC CASSLDGKPKNIQYF
NA TRBJ1-2 TRBV19 NA TGTGCCAGTACCCTCCTCGACGGAGGCAACTATGGCTACACCTTC CASTLLDGGNYGYTF
TRBD1 TRBJ2-7 TRBV6-5 NA TGTGCCAGCAGGTCGACAGGGGGTAATGGCGAGCAGTACTTC CASRSTGGNGEQYF
NA TRBJ2-7 TRBV10-3 few TGTGCCATCAGTGATACAGGCAGCTCCTACGAGCAGTACTTC CAISDTGSSYEQYF
NA TRBJ1-5 TRBV27 NA TGTGCCAGCAGTTCACAGGCGGATCAGCCCCAGCATTTT CASSSQADQPQHF
NA TRBJ2-1 TRBV5-1 once TGCGCCAGCAGCGCCGGACAGGGAGGGAATGAGCAGTTCTTC CASSAGQGGNEQFF
TRBD1 TRBJ2-7 TRBV2 NA TGTGCCAGCTCGGGACAGGGTTTTTACGAGCAGTACTTC CASSGQGFYEQYF
NA TRBJ2-7 TRBV11-2 NA TGTGCCAGCAGCTCCACACCGGCGCAGTACTTC CASSSTPAQYF